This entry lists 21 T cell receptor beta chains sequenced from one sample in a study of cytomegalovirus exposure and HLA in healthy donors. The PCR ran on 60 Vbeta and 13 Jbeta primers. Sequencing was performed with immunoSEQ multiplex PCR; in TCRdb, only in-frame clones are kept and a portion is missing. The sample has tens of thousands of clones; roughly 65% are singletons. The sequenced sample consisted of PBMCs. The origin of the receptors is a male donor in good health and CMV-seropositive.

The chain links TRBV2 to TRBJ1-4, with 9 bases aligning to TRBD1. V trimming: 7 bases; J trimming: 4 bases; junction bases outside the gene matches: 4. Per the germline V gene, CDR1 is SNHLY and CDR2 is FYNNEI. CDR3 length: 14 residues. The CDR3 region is CASKWTGDNEKLFF. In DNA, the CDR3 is TGTGCCAGCAAATGGACAGGGGATAATGAAAAACTGTTTTTT.

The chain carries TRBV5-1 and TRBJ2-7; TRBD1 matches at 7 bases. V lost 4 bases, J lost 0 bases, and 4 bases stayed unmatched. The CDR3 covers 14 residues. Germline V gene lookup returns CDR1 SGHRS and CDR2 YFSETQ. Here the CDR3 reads CASSPGTASYEQYF. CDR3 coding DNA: TGCGCCAGCAGCCCAGGGACAGCCTCCTACGAGCAGTACTTC.

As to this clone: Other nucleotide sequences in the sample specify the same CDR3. The CDR3 spells CASSGRGTGADTQYF. The CDR3 DNA sequence: TGTGCCAGCAGCGGGAGGGGAACCGGCGCAGATACGCAGTATTTT. The chain combines TRBV25-1 with TRBJ2-3; the match to TRBD2 covers 8 bases. CDR3 length: 15 amino acids. Unmatched junction bases numbered 9, after V lost 6 bases and J lost 4 bases. Per the germline V gene, CDR1 is MGHDK and CDR2 is SYGVNS.

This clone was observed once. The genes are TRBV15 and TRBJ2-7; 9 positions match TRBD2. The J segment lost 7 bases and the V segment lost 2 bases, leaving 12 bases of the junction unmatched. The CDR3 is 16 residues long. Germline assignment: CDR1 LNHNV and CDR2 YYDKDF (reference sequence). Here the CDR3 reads CATSRTAGAGGWEQYF. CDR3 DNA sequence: TGTGCCACCAGCAGAACCGCAGGGGCGGGAGGGTGGGAGCAGTACTTC.

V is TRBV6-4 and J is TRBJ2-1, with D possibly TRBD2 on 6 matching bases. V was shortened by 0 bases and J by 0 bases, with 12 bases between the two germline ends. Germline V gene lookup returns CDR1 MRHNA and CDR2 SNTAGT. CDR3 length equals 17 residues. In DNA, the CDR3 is TGTGCCAGCAGTGACTCGAGCCTAGCGAGCTCCTACAATGAGCAGTTCTTC. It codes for CASSDSSLASSYNEQFF.

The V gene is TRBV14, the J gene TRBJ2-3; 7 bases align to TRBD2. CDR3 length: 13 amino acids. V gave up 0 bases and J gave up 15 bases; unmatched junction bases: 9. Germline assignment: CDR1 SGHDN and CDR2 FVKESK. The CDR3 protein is CASSQDRGDSRYF. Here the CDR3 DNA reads TGTGCCAGCAGCCAAGATCGGGGGGATTCGCGATATTTT.

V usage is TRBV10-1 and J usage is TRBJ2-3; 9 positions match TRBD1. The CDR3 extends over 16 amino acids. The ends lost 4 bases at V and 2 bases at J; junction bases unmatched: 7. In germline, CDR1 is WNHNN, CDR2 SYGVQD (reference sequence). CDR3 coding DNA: TGCGCCAGCAGTGGGGGGACAGGGACCTACACAGATACGCAGTATTTT. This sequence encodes CASSGGTGTYTDTQYF.

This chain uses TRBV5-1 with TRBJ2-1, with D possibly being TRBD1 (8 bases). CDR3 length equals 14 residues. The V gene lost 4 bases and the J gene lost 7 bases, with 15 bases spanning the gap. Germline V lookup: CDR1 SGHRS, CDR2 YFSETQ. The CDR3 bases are TGCGCCAGCAGCAGGGACAGGCGGGGGAATGAGCAGTTCTTC. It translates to CASSRDRRGNEQFF. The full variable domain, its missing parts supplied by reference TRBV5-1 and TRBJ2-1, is KAGVTQTPRYLIKTRGQQVTLSCSPISGHRSVSWYQQTPGQGLQFLFEYFSETQRNKGNFPGRFSGRQFSNSRSEMNVSTLELGDSALYLCASSRDRRGNEQFFGPGTRLTVL.

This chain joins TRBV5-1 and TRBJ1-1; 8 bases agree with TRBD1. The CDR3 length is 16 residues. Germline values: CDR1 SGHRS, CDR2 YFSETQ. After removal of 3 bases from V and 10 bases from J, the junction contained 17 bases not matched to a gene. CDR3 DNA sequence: TGCGCCAGCAGCTATGGAGGGACAGGCCGGACAAGTGGAGCTTTCTTT. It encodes CASSYGGTGRTSGAFF.

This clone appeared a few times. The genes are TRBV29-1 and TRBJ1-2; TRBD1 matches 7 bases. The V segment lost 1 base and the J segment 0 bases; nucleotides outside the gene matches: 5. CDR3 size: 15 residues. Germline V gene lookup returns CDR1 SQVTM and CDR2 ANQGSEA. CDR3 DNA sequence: TGCAGCGTTGAAGCTGGGGGACAGTCTAACTATGGCTACACCTTC. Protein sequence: CSVEAGGQSNYGYTF.

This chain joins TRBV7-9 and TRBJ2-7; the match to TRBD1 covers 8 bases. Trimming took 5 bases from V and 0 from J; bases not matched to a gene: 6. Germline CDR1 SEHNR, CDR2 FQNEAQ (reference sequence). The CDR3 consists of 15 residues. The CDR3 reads CASSVTGGPSYEQYF. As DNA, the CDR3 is TGTGCCAGCAGCGTCACAGGGGGACCCTCCTACGAGCAGTACTTC.

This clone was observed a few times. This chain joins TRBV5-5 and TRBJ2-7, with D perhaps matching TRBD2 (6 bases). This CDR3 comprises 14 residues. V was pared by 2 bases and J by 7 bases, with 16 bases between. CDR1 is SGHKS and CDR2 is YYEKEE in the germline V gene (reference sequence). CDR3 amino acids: CASSLLSGGVEQYF. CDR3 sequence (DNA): TGTGCCAGCAGCTTACTGAGCGGAGGGGTGGAGCAGTACTTC.

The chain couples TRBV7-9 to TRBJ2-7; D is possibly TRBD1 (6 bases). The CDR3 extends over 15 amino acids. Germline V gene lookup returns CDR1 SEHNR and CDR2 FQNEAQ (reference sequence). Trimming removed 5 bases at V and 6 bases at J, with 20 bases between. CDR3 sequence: CASSKTGSSPAEQYF. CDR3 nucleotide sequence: TGTGCCAGCAGCAAGACAGGTTCTTCCCCTGCCGAGCAGTACTTC.

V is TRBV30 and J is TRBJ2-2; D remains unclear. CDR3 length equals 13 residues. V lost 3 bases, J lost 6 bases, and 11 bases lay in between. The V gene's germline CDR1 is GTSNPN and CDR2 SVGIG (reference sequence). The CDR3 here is CAWSLGAPGELFF. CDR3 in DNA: TGTGCCTGGAGCTTGGGCGCACCCGGGGAGCTGTTTTTT.

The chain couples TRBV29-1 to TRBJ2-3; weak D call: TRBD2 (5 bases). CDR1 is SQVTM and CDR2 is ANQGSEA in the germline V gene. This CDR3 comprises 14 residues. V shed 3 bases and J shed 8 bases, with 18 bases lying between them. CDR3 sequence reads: CSVEYEGYRSTQYF. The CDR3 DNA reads TGCAGCGTTGAGTACGAGGGCTATAGAAGTACGCAGTATTTT.

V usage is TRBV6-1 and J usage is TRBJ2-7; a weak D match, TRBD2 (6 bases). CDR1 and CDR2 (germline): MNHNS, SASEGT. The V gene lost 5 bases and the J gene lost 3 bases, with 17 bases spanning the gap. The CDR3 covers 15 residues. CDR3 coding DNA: TGTGCCAGCAGTCTTACCGGGACTGGGAACTACGAGCAGTACTTC. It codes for CASSLTGTGNYEQYF.

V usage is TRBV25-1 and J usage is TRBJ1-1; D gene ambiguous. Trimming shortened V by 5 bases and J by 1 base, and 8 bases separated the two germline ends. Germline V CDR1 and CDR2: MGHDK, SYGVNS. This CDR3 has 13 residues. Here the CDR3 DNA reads TGTGCCAGCAGTCACACAGCGAACACTGAAGCTTTCTTT. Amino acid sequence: CASSHTANTEAFF. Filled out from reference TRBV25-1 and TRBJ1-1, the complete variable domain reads EADIYQTPRYLVIGTGKKITLECSQTMGHDKMYWYQQDPGMELHLIHYSYGVNSTEKGDLSSESTVSRIRTEHFPLTLESARPSHTSQYLCASSHTANTEAFFGQGTRLTVV.

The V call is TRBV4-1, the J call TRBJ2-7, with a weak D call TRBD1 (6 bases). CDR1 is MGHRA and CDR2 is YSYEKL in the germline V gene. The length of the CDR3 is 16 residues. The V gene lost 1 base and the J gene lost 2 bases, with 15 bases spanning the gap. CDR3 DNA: TGCGCCAGCAGCCAAGGACCGACAGGTCTTACCTACGAGCAGTACTTC. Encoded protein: CASSQGPTGLTYEQYF.

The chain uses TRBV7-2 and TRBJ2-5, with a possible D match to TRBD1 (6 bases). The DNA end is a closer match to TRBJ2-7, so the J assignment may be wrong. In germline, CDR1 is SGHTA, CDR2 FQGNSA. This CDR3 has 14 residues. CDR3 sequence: CASSFARGSYEQYF. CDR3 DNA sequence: TGTGCCAGCAGCTTTGCCAGGGGCTCCTACGAGCAGTACTTC.

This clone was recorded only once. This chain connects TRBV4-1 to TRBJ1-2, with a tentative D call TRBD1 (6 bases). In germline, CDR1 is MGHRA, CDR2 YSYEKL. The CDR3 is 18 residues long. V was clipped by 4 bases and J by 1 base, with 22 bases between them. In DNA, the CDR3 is TGCGCCAGCAGCCGGGGGGGCTTAGACAGGCGGATTAACTATGGCTACACCTTC. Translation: CASSRGGLDRRINYGYTF.

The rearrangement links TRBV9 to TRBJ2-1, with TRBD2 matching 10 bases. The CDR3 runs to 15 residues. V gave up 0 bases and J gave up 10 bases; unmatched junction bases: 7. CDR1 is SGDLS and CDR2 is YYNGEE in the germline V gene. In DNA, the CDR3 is TGTGCCAGCAGCGTAGCAGCTAGCGGGAGAGGGGAGCAGTTCTTC. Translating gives CASSVAASGRGEQFF.